This TCR beta chain stems from a study of CD8+ T cells in alopecia areata. Germline loops: CDR1 SEHNR, CDR2 FQNEAQ (reference sequence). Trimming cost V 4 bases and J 6 bases, with 8 bases left between them. The CDR3 is 12 amino acids. The authors extracted RNA and reverse transcribed it into cDNA as the sequencing template. Generated by immunoSEQ multiplex PCR, the TCRdb table keeps only in-frame clones and is missing some. The sample includes 110,000 or so clones, 55% to 65% of them seen just once. Points from the study as a whole: Resident alphabeta T cells of normal skin are also sequenced in scalp samples. Patients shared TCRs less clearly than mice did, possibly owing to HLA. Higher clonality and more expanded CD8+ clones appeared in lesional than normal scalp.

Remarks on this clone: Its antigen is unidentified.

The TCR sequence derives from a human donor in good health. This chain uses TRBV7-9 with TRBJ2-3; weak D call: TRBD1 (5 bases). The specimen was CD4+ T cells sorted from blood. Written as DNA, the CDR3 is TGTGCCAGCAGCTGGGGCCCGGATACGCAGTATTTT. Translation gives CASSWGPDTQYF.